This T cell receptor (beta chain) was recovered during a study of technical replicates of blood from a handful of donors (dated by TCRdb to 2017 to 2019). Libraries were constructed by the immunoSEQ multiplex PCR assay. What TCRdb holds here is the immuneACCESS table cut down to in-frame rearrangements. Part of the clones is not present; checked against another copy, under half of the missing clones reflect an unresolved V gene, and the others are unexplained. Here the sample has 84,000 or so clones; roughly 97% occur a single time. The ten largest clonotypes hold over 0.15% of the sample. As for this clone: Its antigen remains unidentified. The record has no base qualities; no much larger clone is one base away.

The CDR3 goes from the cysteine to the phenylalanine over 12 residues. Of the read, only the CDR3 DNA is kept; its 36 bases are in frame from base 1. V loses 5 bases of germline sequence and J loses 3 bases, and the interval between the two ends is 7 bases. CDR1 and CDR2, per the germline V gene, are SGHAT and FQNNGV. The receptor's source is a human donor in good health. The V and J genes are TRBV11-2 and TRBJ1-2; no D gene can be assigned with confidence. The source material was T cells isolated from PBMCs. CDR3 protein: CASSRLYYGYTF. The DNA sequence reads TGTGCCAGCAGCCGTCTTTACTATGGCTACACCTTC. Reference TRBV11-2 and TRBJ1-2 genes cover what lies past the CDR3, so the full variable domain is EAGVAQSPRYKIIEKRQSVAFWCNPISGHATLYWYQQILGQGPKLLIQFQNNGVVDDSQLPKDRFSAERLKGVDSTLKIQPAKLEDSAVYLCASSRLYYGYTFGSGTRLTVV.